Each of the 23 T cell receptor beta chains below was sequenced from the same sample in a study of blood T cell repertoires in COVID-19. Method: immunoSEQ multiplex PCR; TCRdb's copy keeps in-frame clones and lacks some. The table shows about 300,000 clones, with 75% to 95% occurring only once. The sequencing input was peripheral blood. These receptors all come from a woman in her twenties or thirties with COVID-19, enrolled during active disease.

The chain uses TRBV5-1 and TRBJ2-7, with 8 nucleotides matching TRBD2. After removal of 4 bases from V and 5 bases from J, the junction contained 8 bases not matched to a gene. CDR3 length equals 14 residues. CDR1 SGHRS and CDR2 YFSETQ come from the germline V gene. CDR3 amino acids: CASSTRGEWDEQYF. CDR3 nucleotide sequence: TGCGCCAGCAGCACGCGGGGGGAATGGGACGAGCAGTACTTC.

V gene TRBV29-1 combines with J gene TRBJ1-1; unclear D gene. The CDR3 loop spans 10 amino acids. CDR1 SQVTM and CDR2 ANQGSEA come from the germline V gene. Trimming removed 3 bases at V and 10 bases at J, with 9 bases between. The CDR3 DNA follows: TGCAGCGTTGATCGGTCGGGAGCTTTCTTT. Translation gives CSVDRSGAFF.

The rearrangement uses TRBV5-1 and TRBJ2-7; D ambiguous. This CDR3 spans 13 amino acids. Trimming removed 4 bases at V and 6 bases at J, with 14 bases between. CDR1 SGHRS and CDR2 YFSETQ come from the germline V gene. The CDR3 is CASSAGLNGEQYF. As DNA, the CDR3 is TGCGCCAGCAGCGCCGGTCTGAACGGCGAGCAGTACTTC.

This chain links TRBV9 with TRBJ2-3; TRBD1 might be the D (6 bases). Germline assignment: CDR1 SGDLS and CDR2 YYNGEE. The CDR3 totals 15 residues. V lost 1 base and J lost 5, with 14 bases in between. This CDR3 is CASSVHRDHEDTQYF. CDR3 coding DNA: TGTGCCAGCAGCGTACACAGGGACCACGAAGATACGCAGTATTTT.

Only one count was recorded for this clone. V usage is TRBV27 and J usage is TRBJ2-3; 9 nucleotides align to TRBD2. Per germline, CDR1 MNHEY and CDR2 SMNVEV (reference sequence). The V gene end was trimmed by 5 bases and the J gene end by 2 bases; junction bases not matched to a gene: 11. This CDR3 spans 17 amino acids. The CDR3 spells CASSGGLAGTYTDTQYF. CDR3 nucleotide sequence: TGTGCCAGCAGTGGGGGCCTAGCGGGGACCTACACAGATACGCAGTATTTT.

This clone was detected only once. The J gene is TRBJ2-2, the V gene TRBV6-4; D not certain. Germline V gene sequence: CDR1 MRHNA, CDR2 SNTAGT. This CDR3 is 15 amino acids long. The germline V and J ends were trimmed by 0 bases and 0 bases, with 5 bases remaining between them. CDR3 DNA sequence: TGTGCCAGCAGTGACTCTAATACGAACACCGGGGAGCTGTTTTTT. It is translated as CASSDSNTNTGELFF.

This sequence joins TRBV11-3 and TRBJ2-5, with 7 bases aligning to TRBD2. The V segment lost 5 bases and the J segment 2 bases; nucleotides outside the gene matches: 2. The CDR3 is made up of 13 amino acids. The germline CDR1 and CDR2 sequences are SGHNT and YENEEA. The CDR3 protein is CASSPGGQETQYF. The CDR3 DNA reads as TGTGCCAGCAGCCCCGGGGGGCAAGAGACCCAGTACTTC.

This chain connects TRBV20-1 to TRBJ2-1; no reliable D call. V was cut by 3 bases and J by 0 bases, with 12 bases left in between. Germline V lookup: CDR1 DFQATT, CDR2 SNEGSKA (reference sequence). This CDR3 region has 15 residues. Here the CDR3 reads CSASRLFNSYNEQFF. For the CDR3, the DNA is TGCAGTGCTAGTCGCCTATTTAACTCCTACAATGAGCAGTTCTTC.

This clone was counted between two and nine times. The chain employs TRBV9 and TRBJ1-1; D gene ambiguous. CDR1 is SGDLS and CDR2 is YYNGEE in the germline V gene. V dropped 4 bases and J dropped 5 bases, with 24 bases sitting between them. The CDR3 contains 17 residues. The CDR3 region is CASSPRGPDSVLTEAFF. CDR3 coding DNA: TGTGCCAGCAGCCCGCGCGGCCCGGATTCGGTTCTTACTGAAGCTTTCTTT.

The genes are TRBV6-5 and TRBJ1-5; D unclear. Germline lookup yields CDR1 MNHEY and CDR2 SVGAGI. Trimming stripped 6 bases from V and 5 bases from J, with 11 bases between. The CDR3 sequence is 13 residues long. CDR3 loop: CASSADTYQPQHF. The CDR3 DNA follows: TGTGCCAGCAGCGCCGACACTTATCAGCCCCAGCATTTT.

This chain's CDR3 is CASSYRGTGVYSPLHF. The DNA for the CDR3 is TGTGCCAGTAGTTACCGCGGGACAGGGGTTTATTCACCCCTCCACTTT. The rearrangement joins TRBV19 to TRBJ1-6; TRBD1 agrees at 10 bases. Germline CDR1 and CDR2: LNHDA and SQIVND (reference sequence). There are 16 residues in the CDR3. The trim removed 5 bases at V and 8 bases at J, leaving 9 bases unmatched.

The chain employs TRBV4-2 and TRBJ2-4, with D unclear. The CDR3 contains 13 residues. In germline, CDR1 is LGHNA, CDR2 YNFKEQ. Trimming took 0 bases from V and 11 from J, leaving 11 bases between them. The CDR3 DNA reads TGTGCCAGCAGCCAAGAAGTGCAAACTTTTCAGTACTTC. Translation gives CASSQEVQTFQYF.

The V call is TRBV3-1 (or the pseudogene TRBV3-2), the J call TRBJ1-5; D uncertain. The V gene's germline CDR1 is LGHDT and CDR2 YNNKEL (reference sequence). This CDR3 has 17 residues. V was pared by 4 bases and J by 5 bases, with 21 bases between. Here the CDR3 DNA reads TGTGCCAGCAGCCCTAATGAGGCGGGGATGGAAGATCAGCCCCAGCATTTT. This gives the protein CASSPNEAGMEDQPQHF.

The V and J genes are TRBV10-1 and TRBJ2-1, with 11 bases fitting TRBD2. CDR3 size: 16 residues. The V and J ends lost 2 bases and 9 bases, in that order; junction bases with no gene match: 9. Germline assignment: CDR1 WNHNN and CDR2 SYGVQD (reference sequence). The CDR3 region is CASSERFLAGGVEQFF. CDR3 DNA sequence: TGCGCCAGCAGTGAGAGGTTCCTAGCGGGAGGTGTTGAGCAGTTCTTC.

This chain uses TRBV29-1 with TRBJ1-1, with D possibly matching TRBD1 (5 bases). Trimming removed 8 bases from V and 3 bases from J, with 22 bases in between. Germline values: CDR1 SQVTM, CDR2 ANQGSEA. The CDR3 runs to 15 residues. In DNA form, the CDR3 reads TGCAGCACAATGGGAGGGGTCCGTGCGGACACTGAAGCTTTCTTT. The encoded protein is CSTMGGVRADTEAFF.

The V gene is TRBV4-1, the J gene TRBJ1-2; no reliable D call. The CDR3 consists of 13 residues. V dropped 5 bases and J dropped 4 bases, with 11 bases sitting between them. Germline loops: CDR1 MGHRA, CDR2 YSYEKL. CDR3 protein: CASSETNSYGYTF. CDR3 coding DNA: TGCGCCAGCAGCGAAACCAACAGCTATGGCTACACCTTC.

This chain uses TRBV5-8 with TRBJ2-1; TRBD1 agrees at 10 bases. Germline V lookup: CDR1 SGHTS, CDR2 YDEGEE. Trimming at V came to 0 bases and at J to 4 bases, leaving 4 bases not matched to a gene. The CDR3 length is 16 residues. CDR3 region: CASSLGQGAVYNEQFF. The CDR3 nucleotides are TGTGCCAGCAGCTTGGGACAGGGGGCTGTGTACAATGAGCAGTTCTTC.

This chain joins TRBV6-1 and TRBJ2-1, with TRBD1 as a possible D gene (8 bases). Germline CDR1 and CDR2: MNHNS and SASEGT. The V gene lost 1 base and the J gene lost 7 bases, with 14 bases spanning the gap. The CDR3 covers 15 residues. In DNA form, the CDR3 reads TGTGCCAGCAGTGAAGACACAGGGGGGGGGAATGAGCAGTTCTTC. It yields the protein CASSEDTGGGNEQFF.

The chain combines TRBV5-4 with TRBJ2-3, with TRBD2 matching over 14 bases. CDR1 and CDR2 (germline): SGHNT, YYREEE (reference sequence). CDR3 size: 16 residues. Trimming cost V 4 bases and J 7 bases; bases outside gene matches: 8. In DNA, the CDR3 is TGTGCCAGCAGCAGCGCCGGGACTAGCGGGAGAAATACGCAGTATTTT. Amino acids: CASSSAGTSGRNTQYF. Drawing the rest from reference TRBV5-4 and TRBJ2-3, the complete variable domain is ETGVTQSPTHLIKTRGQQVTLRCSSQSGHNTVSWYQQALGQGPQFIFQYYREEENGRGNFPPRFSGLQFPNYSSELNVNALELDDSALYLCASSSAGTSGRNTQYFGPGTRLTVL.

The CDR3: CAWSLGSARGDTQYF. DNA of the CDR3: TGTGCCTGGAGCCTGGGGTCAGCCCGAGGGGATACGCAGTATTTT. This chain joins TRBV30 and TRBJ2-3, with TRBD2 as a possible D gene (5 bases). Deletions cut 3 bases from V and 6 bases from J, with 19 bases between. CDR1 and CDR2 (germline): GTSNPN, SVGIG (reference sequence). The CDR3 is made up of 15 amino acids. Supplemented by reference TRBV30 and TRBJ2-3, the full variable domain reads SQTIHQWPATLVQPVGSPLSLECTVEGTSNPNLYWYRQAAGRGLQLLFYSVGIGQISSEVPQNLSASRPQDRQFILSSKKLLLSDSGFYLCAWSLGSARGDTQYFGPGTRLTVL.

The chain uses TRBV7-9 and TRBJ2-5; perhaps TRBD2 as D (5 bases). The germline V gene has CDR1 SEHNR and CDR2 FQNEAQ (reference sequence). This CDR3 has 14 residues. Trimming pared 8 bases from V and 4 bases from J, leaving 17 bases between. CDR3 nucleotide sequence: TGTGCCAGCGGGCCCCTGGCGGGCGGAGAGACCCAGTACTTC. Translating it yields CASGPLAGGETQYF.

The rearrangement uses TRBV25-1 and TRBJ2-7; 7 nucleotides agree with TRBD1. The CDR3 runs to 14 residues. J lost 2 bases, V lost 2 bases, and 3 bases had no gene match. Germline CDR1 reads MGHDK; CDR2 reads SYGVNS. CDR3 amino acids: CASSEGQATYEQYF. As DNA, the CDR3 is TGTGCCAGCAGTGAAGGACAGGCCACCTACGAGCAGTACTTC.

The V gene is TRBV2, the J gene TRBJ1-2, with TRBD1 matching 7 bases. Germline V gives CDR1 SNHLY, CDR2 FYNNEI. The CDR3 has 12 residues. The CDR3 DNA sequence: TGTGCTCTCTCTTACGGGACAGAAGGCTACACCTTC. This gives the protein CALSYGTEGYTF.